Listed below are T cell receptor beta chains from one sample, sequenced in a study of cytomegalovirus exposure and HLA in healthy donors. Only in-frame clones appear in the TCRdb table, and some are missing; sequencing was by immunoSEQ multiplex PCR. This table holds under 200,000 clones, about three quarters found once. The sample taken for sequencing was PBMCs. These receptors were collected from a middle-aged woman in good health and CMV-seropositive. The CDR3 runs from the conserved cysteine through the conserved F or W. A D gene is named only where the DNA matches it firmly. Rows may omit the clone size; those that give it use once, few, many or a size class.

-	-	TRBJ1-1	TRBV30	CAWSVKGGTEAFF	TGTGCCTGGAGTGTAAAGGGGGGGACTGAAGCTTTCTTT
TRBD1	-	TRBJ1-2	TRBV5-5	CASSRTGTNYGYTF	TGTGCCAGCAGCCGGACAGGCACTAACTATGGCTACACCTTC
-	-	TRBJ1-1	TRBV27	CATVFGGGEAFF	TGTGCCACCGTCTTCGGGGGGGGAGAAGCTTTCTTT
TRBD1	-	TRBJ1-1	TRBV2	CASSSTGANTEAFF	TGTGCCAGCAGTTCGACAGGGGCGAACACTGAAGCTTTCTTT
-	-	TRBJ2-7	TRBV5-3	CARRREQYF	TGTGCCAGAAGGCGGGAGCAGTACTTC
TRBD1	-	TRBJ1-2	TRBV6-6	CASSRGDRQIYGYTF	TGTGCCAGCAGTAGGGGGGACAGACAGATCTATGGCTACACCTTC
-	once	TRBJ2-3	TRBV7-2	CASSHGGPSTDTQYF	TGTGCCAGCAGCCACGGGGGGCCTAGCACAGATACGCAGTATTTT
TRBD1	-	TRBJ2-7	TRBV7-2	CASTLTRTGGEQYF	TGTGCCAGCACCTTGACCCGGACAGGGGGCGAGCAGTACTTC
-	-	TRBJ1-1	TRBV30	CAWRRTEAFF	TGTGCCTGGAGGAGGACTGAAGCTTTCTTT
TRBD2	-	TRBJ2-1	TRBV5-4	CASSLALAGYNEQFF	TGTGCCAGCAGCTTGGCTCTAGCGGGGTACAATGAGCAGTTCTTC
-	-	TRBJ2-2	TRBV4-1	CASSQGQTELGRWELFF	TGCGCCAGCAGCCAAGGACAGACAGAATTAGGACGGTGGGAGCTGTTTTTT
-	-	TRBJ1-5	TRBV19	CASSIKEDARTNQPQHF	TGTGCCAGTAGTATTAAGGAGGACGCCCGAACCAATCAGCCCCAGCATTTT
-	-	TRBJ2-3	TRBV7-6	CASSLVGGGTDTQYF	TGTGCCAGCAGCTTAGTAGGAGGTGGCACAGATACGCAGTATTTT
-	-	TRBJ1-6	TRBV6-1	CASLDGVIGSPLHF	TGTGCCAGCCTTGACGGGGTTATAGGTTCACCCCTCCACTTT
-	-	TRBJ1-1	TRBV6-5	CASSVEFVNTEAFF	TGTGCCAGCAGTGTAGAGTTCGTGAACACTGAAGCTTTCTTT
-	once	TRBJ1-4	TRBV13	CASSLRTVNEKLFF	TGTGCCAGCAGCTTAAGGACAGTTAATGAAAAACTGTTTTTT
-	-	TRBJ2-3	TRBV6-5	CASSYSRYTDTQYF	TGTGCCAGCAGTTACAGTCGCTACACAGATACGCAGTATTTT
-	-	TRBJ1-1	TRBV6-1	CASTGQMGTEAFF	TGTGCCAGCACCGGACAGATGGGCACTGAAGCTTTCTTT
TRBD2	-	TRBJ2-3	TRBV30	CASGTSADTQYF	TGTGCCTCCGGGACTAGCGCAGATACGCAGTATTTT
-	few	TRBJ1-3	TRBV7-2	CASSLHWEAGNTIYF	TGTGCCAGCAGCTTGCACTGGGAGGCAGGAAACACCATATATTTT
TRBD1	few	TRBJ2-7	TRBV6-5	CASSSDRVGFQQYF	TGTGCCAGCAGTTCCGACAGGGTGGGATTTCAGCAGTACTTC
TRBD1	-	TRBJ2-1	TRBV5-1	CASSPSGTGSEQFF	TGCGCCAGCAGCCCAAGCGGGACAGGGAGTGAGCAGTTCTTC
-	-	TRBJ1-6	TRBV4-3	CASSQDPRGSMNSPLHF	TGCGCCAGCAGCCAAGATCCCCGGGGGTCTATGAATTCACCCCTCCACTTT
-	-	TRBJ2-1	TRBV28	CASSNWRDEQFF	TGTGCCAGCAGTAACTGGAGGGATGAGCAGTTCTTC
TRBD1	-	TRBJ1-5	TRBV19	CASSIGGGGSNQPQHF	TGTGCCAGTAGTATAGGAGGGGGCGGAAGCAATCAGCCCCAGCATTTT
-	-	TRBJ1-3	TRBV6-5	CASSLTPPRSGNTIYF	TGTGCCAGCAGTTTGACTCCTCCGCGCTCTGGAAACACCATATATTTT
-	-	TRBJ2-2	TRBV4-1	CASSRGEGNGELFF	TGCGCCAGCAGCCGAGGAGAAGGTAACGGGGAGCTGTTTTTT
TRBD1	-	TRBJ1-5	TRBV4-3	CASSQTWTGRSVQPQHF	TGCGCCAGCAGCCAAACTTGGACAGGGAGGTCCGTTCAGCCCCAGCATTTT
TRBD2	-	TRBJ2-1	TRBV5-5	CASRSVGGDEQFF	TGTGCCAGCAGGAGCGTGGGGGGGGATGAGCAGTTCTTC
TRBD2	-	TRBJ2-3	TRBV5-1	CASSYGTSGTDTQYF	TGCGCCAGCAGCTATGGGACTAGCGGCACAGATACGCAGTATTTT
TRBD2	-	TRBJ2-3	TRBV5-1	CASSLGRAGSTDTQYF	TGCGCCAGCAGCTTGGGTCGAGCGGGGTCCACAGATACGCAGTATTTT
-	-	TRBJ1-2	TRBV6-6	CASTLLGQNYGYTF	TGTGCCAGCACCCTACTGGGGCAGAACTATGGCTACACCTTC
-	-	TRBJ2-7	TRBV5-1	CASSLTGPSYEQYF	TGCGCCAGCAGCTTGACAGGTCCGTCCTACGAGCAGTACTTC
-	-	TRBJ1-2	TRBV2	CASSSTDFYWGGTF	TGTGCCAGCAGTTCTACGGATTTCTATTGGGGGGGCACCTTC
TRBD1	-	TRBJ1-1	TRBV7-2	CASSSGQGALKAFF	TGTGCCAGCAGCTCAGGACAGGGCGCCCTTAAAGCTTTCTTT
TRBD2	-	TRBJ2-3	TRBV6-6	CASSYVRGSGGDTQYF	TGTGCCAGCAGTTACGTTCGGGGGTCGGGAGGAGATACGCAGTATTTT
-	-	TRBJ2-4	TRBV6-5	CASSYSGDIQYF	TGTGCCAGCAGTTACTCAGGGGACATTCAGTACTTC
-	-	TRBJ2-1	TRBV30	CAWSVDRGHNEQFF	TGTGCCTGGAGTGTGGACAGAGGCCACAATGAGCAGTTCTTC
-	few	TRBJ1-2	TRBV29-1	CSVVRTVVYGYTF	TGCAGCGTAGTAAGGACAGTCGTCTATGGCTACACCTTC
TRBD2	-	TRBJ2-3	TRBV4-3	CASTPGQRGGTSTDTQYF	TGCGCCAGCACCCCCGGGCAACGGGGGGGTACTAGCACAGATACGCAGTATTTT
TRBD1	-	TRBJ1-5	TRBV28	CASSLGQGFRQPQHF	TGTGCCAGCAGCTTGGGACAGGGGTTTCGTCAGCCCCAGCATTTT
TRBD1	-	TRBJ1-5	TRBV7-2	CASSLVAGGIGNQPQHF	TGTGCCAGCAGCTTAGTTGCAGGGGGGATAGGGAATCAGCCCCAGCATTTT
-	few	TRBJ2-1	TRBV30	CAWTGSSYNEQFF	TGTGCCTGGACGGGGTCCTCCTACAATGAGCAGTTCTTC
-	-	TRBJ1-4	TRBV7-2	CASSRKGDEKLFF	TGTGCCAGCAGTCGGAAGGGAGATGAAAAACTGTTTTTT
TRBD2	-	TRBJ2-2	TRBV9	CASSPDEGGSTGELFF	TGTGCCAGCAGCCCGGACGAGGGAGGGAGCACCGGGGAGCTGTTTTTT
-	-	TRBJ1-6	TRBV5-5	CASSLAQGPYNSPLHF	TGTGCCAGCAGCTTGGCTCAGGGGCCCTATAATTCACCCCTCCACTTT
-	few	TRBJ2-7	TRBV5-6	CASSLRTFAHGWEQYF	TGTGCCAGCAGCTTAAGGACTTTCGCCCACGGTTGGGAGCAGTACTTC
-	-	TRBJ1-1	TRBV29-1	CSVGTIEAFF	TGCAGCGTCGGGACAATTGAAGCTTTCTTT
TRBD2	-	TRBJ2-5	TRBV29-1	CSVMVRGGETQYF	TGCAGCGTCATGGTTCGGGGGGGAGAGACCCAGTACTTC
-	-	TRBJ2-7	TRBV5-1	CASSSEGRVGEQYF	TGCGCCAGCAGCTCGGAAGGGCGGGTTGGAGAGCAGTACTTC
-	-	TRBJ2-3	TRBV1	CTSRKKRDSTDTQYF	TGCACCAGCAGAAAGAAGCGGGACAGCACAGATACGCAGTATTTT
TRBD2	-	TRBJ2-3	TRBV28	CASIAGGREADTQYF	TGTGCCAGCATAGCGGGAGGCCGGGAGGCAGATACGCAGTATTTT